This T cell receptor (beta chain) was identified during a study of cytomegalovirus exposure and HLA in healthy donors. General observations from the study: Later, an analysis showed that TCR beta chains associated with HLA were more clonally expanded than others that were equally common. According to the study, 150 to 200 TCR beta chains were cytomegalovirus-associated.

The sample holds a few counts of this clone. Its matching antigen is unknown. PCR was performed using 60 Vbeta and 13 Jbeta primers. Sequencing was performed with immunoSEQ multiplex PCR; in TCRdb, only in-frame clones are kept and a portion is missing. The sample has 180,000 or so clones, roughly 79% seen once. CDR3 length equals 11 residues. The germline V gene has CDR1 MDHEN and CDR2 SYDVKM. V lost 7 bases, J lost 3 bases, and 5 bases lay in between. The chain employs TRBV28 and TRBJ2-3; no firm D call. The source is a man in his fifties or sixties in good health and CMV-seropositive. Sequencing input: PBMCs. CDR3 in DNA: TGTGCCAGCACCCAGACAGATACGCAGTATTTT. Its protein is CASTQTDTQYF.